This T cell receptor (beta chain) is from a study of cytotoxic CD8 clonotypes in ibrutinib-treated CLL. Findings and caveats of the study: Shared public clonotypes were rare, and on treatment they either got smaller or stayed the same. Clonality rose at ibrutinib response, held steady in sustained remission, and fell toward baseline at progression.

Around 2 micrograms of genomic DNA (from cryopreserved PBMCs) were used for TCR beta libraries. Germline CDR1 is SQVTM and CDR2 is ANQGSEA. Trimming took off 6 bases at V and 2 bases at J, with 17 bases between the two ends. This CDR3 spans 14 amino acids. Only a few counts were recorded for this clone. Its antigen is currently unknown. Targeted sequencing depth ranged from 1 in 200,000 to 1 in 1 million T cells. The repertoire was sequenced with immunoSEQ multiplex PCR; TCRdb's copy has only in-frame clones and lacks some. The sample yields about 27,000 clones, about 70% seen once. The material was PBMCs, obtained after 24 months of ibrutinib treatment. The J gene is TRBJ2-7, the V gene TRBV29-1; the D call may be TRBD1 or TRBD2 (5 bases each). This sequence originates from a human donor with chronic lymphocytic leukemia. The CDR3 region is CSVSPRVGPYEQYF. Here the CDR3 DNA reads TGCAGCGTGTCCCCCAGGGTGGGACCCTACGAGCAGTACTTC.